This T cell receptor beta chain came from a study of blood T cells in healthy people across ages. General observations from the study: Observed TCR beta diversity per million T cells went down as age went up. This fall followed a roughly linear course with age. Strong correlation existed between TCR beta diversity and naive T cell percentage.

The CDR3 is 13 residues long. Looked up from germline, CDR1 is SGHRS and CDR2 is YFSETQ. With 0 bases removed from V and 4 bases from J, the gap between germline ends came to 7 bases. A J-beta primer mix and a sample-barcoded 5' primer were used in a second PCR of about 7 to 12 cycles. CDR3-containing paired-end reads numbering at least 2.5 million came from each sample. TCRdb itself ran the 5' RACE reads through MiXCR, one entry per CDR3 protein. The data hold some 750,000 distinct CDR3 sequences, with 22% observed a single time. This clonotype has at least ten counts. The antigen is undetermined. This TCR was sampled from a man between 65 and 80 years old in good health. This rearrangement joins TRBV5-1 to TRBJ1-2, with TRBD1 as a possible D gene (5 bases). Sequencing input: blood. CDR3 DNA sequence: TGCGCCAGCAGCTTGGCCGACAGCTATGGCTACACCTTC. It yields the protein CASSLADSYGYTF.